One and the same sample provided the 17 T cell receptor beta chains below, sequenced in a study of technical replicates of blood from a few donors. Clones were sequenced by immunoSEQ multiplex PCR, and TCRdb holds only the in-frame ones, with some missing. The profile covers roughly 71,000 clones, with approximately 94% appearing a single time and 0.3% to 0.5% taken by the ten largest. Material: T cells isolated from PBMCs. Source of these receptors: a human donor in good health.

This chain joins TRBV5-4 and TRBJ2-2; 10 bases are a match to TRBD2. Trimming cost V 0 bases and J 7 bases; bases outside gene matches: 3. CDR1 is SGHNT, CDR2 YYREEE, per germline (reference sequence). The CDR3 extends over 15 amino acids. CDR3 amino acids: CASSLVAGGIGELFF. The CDR3 DNA sequence: TGTGCCAGCAGCTTGGTAGCGGGAGGTATCGGGGAGCTGTTTTTT.

The chain employs TRBV5-5 and TRBJ2-7, with D possibly matching TRBD2 (6 bases). This CDR3 contains 13 residues. V dropped 2 bases and J dropped 1 base, with 7 bases sitting between them. In germline, CDR1 is SGHKS, CDR2 YYEKEE (reference sequence). The CDR3 DNA reads as TGTGCCAGCAGCTTTGGGGGGTCCTACGAGCAGTACTTC. Its protein is CASSFGGSYEQYF.

This chain joins TRBV5-6 and TRBJ1-1; 9 bases line up with TRBD1. This CDR3 is 16 amino acids long. Germline V lookup: CDR1 SGHDT, CDR2 YYEEEE. V was clipped by 4 bases and J by 5 bases; unmatched bases: 12. Here the CDR3 reads CASSLLGQGSRTEAFF. In nucleotides, the CDR3 is TGTGCCAGCAGCCTGTTAGGACAGGGGTCGAGAACTGAAGCTTTCTTT. The complete variable domain, with remaining parts taken from reference TRBV5-6 and TRBJ1-1, reads DAGVTQSPTHLIKTRGQQVTLRCSPKSGHDTVSWYQQALGQGPQFIFQYYEEEERQRGNFPDRFSGHQFPNYSSELNVNALLLGDSALYLCASSLLGQGSRTEAFFGQGTRLTVV.

In DNA form, the CDR3 reads TGTGCCTGGACCCTTTCGTGGGAGACGAATGAGCAGTTCTTC. Residues: CAWTLSWETNEQFF. The rearrangement links TRBV30 to TRBJ2-1, with D maybe TRBD2 (5 bases). The CDR3 covers 14 residues. The V end lost 4 bases, the J end lost 7 bases, and 17 bases lay between the germline ends. The germline V gene has CDR1 GTSNPN and CDR2 SVGIG (reference sequence).

The genes are TRBV6-1 and TRBJ2-7; TRBD2 might be the D (6 bases). V lost 0 bases to trimming and J lost 2 bases, with 11 bases between them. CDR3 length equals 15 residues. Germline V gene sequence: CDR1 MNHNS, CDR2 SASEGT. Here the CDR3 reads CASSEAGTSPYEQYF. The CDR3 DNA reads TGTGCCAGCAGTGAAGCCGGAACTAGCCCCTACGAGCAGTACTTC.

The rearrangement joins TRBV30 to TRBJ2-2; maybe TRBD2 (6 bases). This CDR3 contains 14 residues. Per the germline V gene, CDR1 is GTSNPN and CDR2 is SVGIG (reference sequence). The V gene lost 2 bases and the J gene lost 5 bases, with 12 bases spanning the gap. CDR3 DNA: TGTGCCTGGAGTAACTGGACTAAAACCGGGGAGCTGTTTTTT. Its translation: CAWSNWTKTGELFF.

V usage is TRBV28 and J usage is TRBJ2-7, with TRBD2 identical over 9 bases. Germline CDR1 MDHEN, CDR2 SYDVKM. This CDR3 has 15 residues. Trimming removed 1 base from V and 4 bases from J; junction bases left unmatched: 5. The CDR3 coding sequence is TGTGCCAGCAGTTTATCCCCTAGCGGGATATACGAGCAGTACTTC. Translation: CASSLSPSGIYEQYF.

The chain joins TRBV5-1 to TRBJ2-1; 8 positions match TRBD1. The V and J ends lost 6 bases and 7 bases, in that order; junction bases with no gene match: 9. The CDR3 runs 14 residues. Germline lookup yields CDR1 SGHRS and CDR2 YFSETQ. CDR3 nucleotide sequence: TGCGCCAGCACCCGGACAGGGAATGGGAATGAGCAGTTCTTC. This translates into CASTRTGNGNEQFF.

This rearrangement joins TRBV5-8 to TRBJ2-7; D may be TRBD2 (6 bases). This CDR3 region has 14 residues. Germline V gives CDR1 SGHTS, CDR2 YDEGEE. V gave up 1 base and J gave up 4 bases, with 12 bases separating them. This chain's CDR3 is CASSLRGLGYEQYF. The CDR3 DNA follows: TGTGCCAGCAGCTTGAGGGGACTGGGGTACGAGCAGTACTTC.

This clone was counted between two and nine times. The gene calls are TRBV7-2 and TRBJ1-5; perhaps TRBD1 as D (6 bases). CDR3 length: 13 amino acids. V shed 4 bases and J shed 6 bases, with 10 bases lying between them. Germline assignment: CDR1 SGHTA and CDR2 FQGNSA. Here the CDR3 DNA reads TGTGCCAGCAGCTCGGGAGGGGGTCAGCCCCAGCATTTT. Protein sequence: CASSSGGGQPQHF.

This sequence joins TRBV11-3 and TRBJ2-7; D is unresolved. Per germline, CDR1 SGHNT and CDR2 YENEEA. This CDR3 contains 12 residues. Trimming pared 3 bases from V and 4 bases from J, leaving 7 bases between. The CDR3, as DNA: TGTGCCAGCAGCTTTACAGCTTACGAGCAGTACTTC. This translates into CASSFTAYEQYF.

The rearrangement joins TRBV9 to TRBJ1-3; maybe TRBD1 (5 bases). Germline CDR1 SGDLS, CDR2 YYNGEE. This CDR3 is built from 13 residues. Trimming left V 5 bases short and J 4 bases short, with 10 bases between. As DNA, the CDR3 is TGTGCCAGCAGTCCACGGACAGGAAACACCATATATTTT. Translating gives CASSPRTGNTIYF.

The chain combines TRBV18 with TRBJ2-1; 10 positions match TRBD2. The CDR3 runs 15 residues. Per germline, CDR1 KGHSH and CDR2 LQKENI. V lost 6 bases, J lost 7 bases, and 9 bases stayed unmatched. The CDR3 reads CASSPGTSGINEQFF. CDR3 in DNA: TGTGCCAGCTCGCCAGGAACTAGCGGGATAAATGAGCAGTTCTTC.

The chain carries TRBV9 and TRBJ2-1, with 12 bases fitting TRBD1. The CDR3 length is 18 residues. Per the germline V gene, CDR1 is SGDLS and CDR2 is YYNGEE. With 1 base clipped from V and 8 bases from J, the junction kept 13 bases outside the gene matches. DNA of the CDR3: TGTGCCAGCAGCGTACGCATTCCCGGGACAGGGGGCTTGGATGAGCAGTTCTTC. This encodes CASSVRIPGTGGLDEQFF.

The chain links TRBV5-1 to TRBJ2-2, with TRBD1 identical over 9 bases. This CDR3 contains 16 residues. CDR1 and CDR2 (germline): SGHRS, YFSETQ. Trimming at V came to 4 bases and at J to 4 bases, leaving 8 bases not matched to a gene. The CDR3: CASSGRDRDLTGELFF. The CDR3, as DNA: TGCGCCAGCAGCGGACGGGACAGGGATCTCACCGGGGAGCTGTTTTTT.

The chain has TRBV10-3 and TRBJ1-1, with D perhaps matching TRBD1 (5 bases). V gave up 2 bases and J gave up 7 bases, with 8 bases separating them. CDR3 length: 12 residues. The germline V gene encodes CDR1 ENHRY and CDR2 SYGVKD. CDR3 bases: TGTGCCATCAGTGAGGGGGGGGGTGAAGCTTTCTTT. Encoded protein: CAISEGGGEAFF.

The J gene is TRBJ2-7, the V gene TRBV18; 9 bases align to TRBD2. The CDR3 length is 14 residues. V lost 1 base to trimming and J lost 3 bases; unmatched junction nucleotides: 1. Germline-derived CDR1 and CDR2 are KGHSH and LQKENI. The CDR3: CASSPLAGVYEQYF. The CDR3 DNA follows: TGTGCCAGCTCACCACTAGCGGGAGTCTACGAGCAGTACTTC.